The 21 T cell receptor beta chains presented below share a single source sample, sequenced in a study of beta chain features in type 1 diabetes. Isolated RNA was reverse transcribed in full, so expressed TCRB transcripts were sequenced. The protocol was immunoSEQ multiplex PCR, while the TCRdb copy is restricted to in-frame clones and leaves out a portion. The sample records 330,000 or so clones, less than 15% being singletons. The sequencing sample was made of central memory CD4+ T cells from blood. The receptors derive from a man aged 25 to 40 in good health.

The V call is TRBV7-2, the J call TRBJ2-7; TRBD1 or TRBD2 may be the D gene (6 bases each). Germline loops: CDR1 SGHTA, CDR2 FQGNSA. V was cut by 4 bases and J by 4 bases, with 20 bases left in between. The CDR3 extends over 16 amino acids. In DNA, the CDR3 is TGTGCCAGCAGCTCGACGCCTCCACCGGGGGCTTACGAGCAGTACTTC. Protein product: CASSSTPPPGAYEQYF.

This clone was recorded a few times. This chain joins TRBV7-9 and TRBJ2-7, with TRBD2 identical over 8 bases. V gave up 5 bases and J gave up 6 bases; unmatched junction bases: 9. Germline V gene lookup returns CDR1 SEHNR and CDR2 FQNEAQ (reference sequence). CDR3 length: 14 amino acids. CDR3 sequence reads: CASSPEGLAGEQYF. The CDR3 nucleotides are TGTGCCAGCAGCCCAGAGGGGCTAGCGGGCGAGCAGTACTTC.

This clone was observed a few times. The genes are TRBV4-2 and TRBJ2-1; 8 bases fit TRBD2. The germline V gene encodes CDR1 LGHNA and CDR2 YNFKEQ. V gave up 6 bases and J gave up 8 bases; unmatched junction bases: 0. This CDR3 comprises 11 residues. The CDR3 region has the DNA TGTGCCAGCAGACTAGCGGATGAGCAGTTCTTC. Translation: CASRLADEQFF.

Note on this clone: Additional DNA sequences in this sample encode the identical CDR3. CDR3 nucleotide sequence: TGCGCCAGCAGCCAAGGACAGGGGGCGCTGGAGACCCAGTACTTC. It specifies CASSQGQGALETQYF. The chain recombines TRBV5-1 with TRBJ2-5; 11 nucleotides match TRBD1. In germline, CDR1 is SGHRS, CDR2 YFSETQ. The CDR3 runs 15 residues. V shed 4 bases, J shed 5 bases, and the junction held 7 bases outside the gene matches.

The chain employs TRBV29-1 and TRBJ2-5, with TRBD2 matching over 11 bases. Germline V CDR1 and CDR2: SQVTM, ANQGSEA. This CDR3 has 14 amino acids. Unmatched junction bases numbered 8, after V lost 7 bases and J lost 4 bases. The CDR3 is CSAWTSGFGETQYF. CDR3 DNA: TGCAGCGCGTGGACTAGCGGGTTTGGAGAGACCCAGTACTTC.

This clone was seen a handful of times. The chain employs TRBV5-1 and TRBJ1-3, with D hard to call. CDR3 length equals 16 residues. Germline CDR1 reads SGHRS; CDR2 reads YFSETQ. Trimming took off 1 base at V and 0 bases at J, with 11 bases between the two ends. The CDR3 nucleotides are TGCGCCAGCAGCTTGAGTGGCAGGAGCTCTGGAAACACCATATATTTT. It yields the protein CASSLSGRSSGNTIYF.

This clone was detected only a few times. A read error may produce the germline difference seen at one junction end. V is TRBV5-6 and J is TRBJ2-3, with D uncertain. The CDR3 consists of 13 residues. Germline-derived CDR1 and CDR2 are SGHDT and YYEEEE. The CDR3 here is CASSPQPTDMQYF. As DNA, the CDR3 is TGTGCCAGCAGCCCCCAGCCCACAGATATGCAGTATTTT.

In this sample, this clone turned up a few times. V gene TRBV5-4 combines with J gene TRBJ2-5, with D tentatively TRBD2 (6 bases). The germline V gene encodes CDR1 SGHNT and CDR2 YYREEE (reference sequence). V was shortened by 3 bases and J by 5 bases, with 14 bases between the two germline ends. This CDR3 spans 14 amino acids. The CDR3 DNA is TGTGCCAGCAGCTCGTGGTCTAGCGAGGAGACCCAGTACTTC. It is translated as CASSSWSSEETQYF.

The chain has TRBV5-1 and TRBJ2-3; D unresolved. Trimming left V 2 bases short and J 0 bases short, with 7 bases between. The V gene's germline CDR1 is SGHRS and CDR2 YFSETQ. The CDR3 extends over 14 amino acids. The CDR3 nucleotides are TGCGCCAGCAGCTTCGACCATAGCACAGATACGCAGTATTTT. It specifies CASSFDHSTDTQYF.

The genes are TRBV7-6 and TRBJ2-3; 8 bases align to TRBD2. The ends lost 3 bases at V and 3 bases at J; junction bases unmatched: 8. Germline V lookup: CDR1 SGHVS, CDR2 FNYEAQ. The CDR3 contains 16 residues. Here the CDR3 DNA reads TGTGCCAGCAGCTTGACGAGCGGGAGTATTACAGATACGCAGTATTTT. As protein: CASSLTSGSITDTQYF.

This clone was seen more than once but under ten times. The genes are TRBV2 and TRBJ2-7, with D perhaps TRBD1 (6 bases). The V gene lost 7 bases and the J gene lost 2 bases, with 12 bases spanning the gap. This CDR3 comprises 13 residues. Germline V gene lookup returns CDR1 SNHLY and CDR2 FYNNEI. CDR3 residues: CASNGQRTYEQYV. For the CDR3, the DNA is TGTGCCAGCAACGGACAGAGAACCTACGAGCAGTACGTC.

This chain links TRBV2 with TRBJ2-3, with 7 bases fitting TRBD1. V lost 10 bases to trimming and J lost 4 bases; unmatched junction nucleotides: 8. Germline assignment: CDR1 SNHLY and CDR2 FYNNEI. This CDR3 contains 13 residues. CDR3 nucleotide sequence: TGTGCCACCTCCCACAGGGGTCCAGATACGCAGTATTTT. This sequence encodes CATSHRGPDTQYF.

The CDR3 DNA follows: TGTGCCATCAGGCAGAACACTGAAGCTTTCTTT. It yields the protein CAIRQNTEAFF. The rearrangement joins TRBV10-3 to TRBJ1-1; D gene uncertain. Germline V gene sequence: CDR1 ENHRY, CDR2 SYGVKD. The length of the CDR3 is 11 residues. V was trimmed by 6 bases and J by 1 base, leaving 3 bases between them.

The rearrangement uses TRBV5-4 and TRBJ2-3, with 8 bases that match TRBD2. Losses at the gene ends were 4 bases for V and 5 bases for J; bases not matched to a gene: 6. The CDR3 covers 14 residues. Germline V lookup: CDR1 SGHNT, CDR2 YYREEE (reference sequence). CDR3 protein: CASSDTREGDTQYF. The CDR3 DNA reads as TGTGCCAGCAGCGATACTCGGGAGGGAGATACGCAGTATTTT.

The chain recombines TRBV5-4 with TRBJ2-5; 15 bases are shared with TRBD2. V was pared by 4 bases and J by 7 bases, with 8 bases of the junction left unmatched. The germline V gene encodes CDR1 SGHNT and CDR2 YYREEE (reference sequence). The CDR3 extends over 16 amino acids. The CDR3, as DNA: TGTGCCAGCAGCAGCGGGACTAGCGGGAGGCAGGGGACCCAGTACTTC. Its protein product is CASSSGTSGRQGTQYF. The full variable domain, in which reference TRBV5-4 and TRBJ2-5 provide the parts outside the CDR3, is ETGVTQSPTHLIKTRGQQVTLRCSSQSGHNTVSWYQQALGQGPQFIFQYYREEENGRGNFPPRFSGLQFPNYSSELNVNALELDDSALYLCASSSGTSGRQGTQYFGPGTRLLVL.

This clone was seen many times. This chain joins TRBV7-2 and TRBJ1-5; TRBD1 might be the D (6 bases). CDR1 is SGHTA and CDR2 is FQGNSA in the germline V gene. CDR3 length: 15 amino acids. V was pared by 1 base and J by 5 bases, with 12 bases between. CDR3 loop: CASSLGTAAYQPQHF. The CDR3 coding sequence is TGTGCCAGCAGCTTAGGGACAGCTGCTTATCAGCCCCAGCATTTT. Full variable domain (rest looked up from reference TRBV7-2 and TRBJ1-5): GAGVSQSPSNKVTEKGKDVELRCDPISGHTALYWYRQSLGQGLEFLIYFQGNSAPDKSGLPSDRFSAERTGGSVSTLTIQRTQQEDSAVYLCASSLGTAAYQPQHFGDGTRLSIL.

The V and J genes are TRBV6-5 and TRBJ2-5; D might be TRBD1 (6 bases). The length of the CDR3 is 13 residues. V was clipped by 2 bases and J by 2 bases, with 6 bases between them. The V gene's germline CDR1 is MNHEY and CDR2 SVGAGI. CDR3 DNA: TGTGCCAGCAGTTACGACAGGCAAGAGACCCAGTACTTC. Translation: CASSYDRQETQYF.

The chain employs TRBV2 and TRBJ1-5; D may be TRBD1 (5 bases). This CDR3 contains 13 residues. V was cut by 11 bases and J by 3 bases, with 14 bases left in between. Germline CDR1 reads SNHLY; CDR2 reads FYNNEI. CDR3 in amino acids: CASRDDYNQPQHF. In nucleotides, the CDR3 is TGTGCCTCTCGGGACGATTACAATCAGCCCCAGCATTTT.

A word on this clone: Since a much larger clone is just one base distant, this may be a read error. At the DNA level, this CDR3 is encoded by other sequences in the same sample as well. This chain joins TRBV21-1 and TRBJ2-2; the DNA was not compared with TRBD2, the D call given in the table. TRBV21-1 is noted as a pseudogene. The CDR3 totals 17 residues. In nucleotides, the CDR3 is TGTGCCAGCAGTAAAGTGGGCCTACTAGCGGGGAACGGGGAGCTGTTTTTT. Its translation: CASSKVGLLAGNGELFF.

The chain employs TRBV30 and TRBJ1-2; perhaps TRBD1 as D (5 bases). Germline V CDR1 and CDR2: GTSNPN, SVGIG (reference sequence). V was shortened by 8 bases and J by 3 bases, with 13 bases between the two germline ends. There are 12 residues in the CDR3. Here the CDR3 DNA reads TGTGCCGGAACGCAGGGCTACTATGGCTACACCTTC. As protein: CAGTQGYYGYTF.

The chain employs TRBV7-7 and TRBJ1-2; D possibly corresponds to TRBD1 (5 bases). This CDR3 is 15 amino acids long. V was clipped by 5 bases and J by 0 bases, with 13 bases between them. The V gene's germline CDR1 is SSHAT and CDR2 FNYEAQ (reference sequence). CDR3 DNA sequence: TGTGCCAGCAGCCAACCCCAGGGAACTAACTATGGCTACACCTTC. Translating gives CASSQPQGTNYGYTF.